This T cell receptor (beta chain) was recorded in a study of cytomegalovirus exposure and HLA in healthy donors. The PCR had 60 Vbeta and 13 Jbeta primers. Assay: immunoSEQ multiplex PCR; the TCRdb copy retains only in-frame clones and omits some. Among about 140,000 clones listed, roughly 82% were seen once. Trimming stripped 1 base from V and 0 bases from J, with 10 bases between. Per the germline V gene, CDR1 is MNHEY and CDR2 is SVGAGI. The CDR3 spans 16 residues. The genes are TRBV6-5 and TRBJ1-5; D gene uncertain. The sample consisted of PBMCs. This TCR was sampled from a man between 18 and 35 years old in good health and CMV-seropositive. DNA of the CDR3: TGTGCCAGCAGTTACTGGGGAGGGCCTAGCAATCAGCCCCAGCATTTT. Amino acid sequence: CASSYWGGPSNQPQHF.